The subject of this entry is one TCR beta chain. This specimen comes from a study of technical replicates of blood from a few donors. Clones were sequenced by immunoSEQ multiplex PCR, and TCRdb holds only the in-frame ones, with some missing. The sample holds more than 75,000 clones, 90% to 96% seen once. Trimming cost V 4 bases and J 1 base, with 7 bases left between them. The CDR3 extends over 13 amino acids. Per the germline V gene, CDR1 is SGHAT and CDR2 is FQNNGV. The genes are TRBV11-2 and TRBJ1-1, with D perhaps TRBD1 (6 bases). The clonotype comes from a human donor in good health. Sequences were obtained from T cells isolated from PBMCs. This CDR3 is CASSSTGNTEAFF. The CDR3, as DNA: TGTGCCAGCAGCTCGACAGGGAACACTGAAGCTTTCTTT.